This T cell receptor beta chain was observed in a study of human T cells and chemical hapten exposure. Overall study context: Affected patients, primarily female, had alopecia areata, totalis or universalis.

This sample's time point: pre-sensitization, week 0. Treatment reported: therapeutic diphenylcyclopropenone sensitization with weekly scalp DPC. Ahead of applying each patch test, blood was sampled. In its sample, this clonotype was seen many times. The junction shows a germline mismatch at one end, possibly a read error. TCRdb re-analysed the RACE reads in MiXCR, keeping a single row per CDR3 protein. This sample has some 45,000 distinct CDR3 sequences, with roughly 12% found just once. Germline lookup yields CDR1 SSHAT and CDR2 FNYEAQ (reference sequence). The CDR3 length is 13 residues. The source material was whole blood, sampled in connection with sensitization to the hapten diphenylcyclopropenone (DPC). The TCR was taken from a woman aged 25 to 39 with alopecia areata. Some clones in this sample may be carry-over from other donors' samples. The rearrangement joins TRBV7-7 to TRBJ1-1; TRBD1 matches at 7 bases. The CDR3 is CASSLRQGAEAFF. In nucleotides, the CDR3 is TGTGCTAGCAGCTTAAGACAGGGCGCTGAAGCTTTCTTT.